Sequencing of this T cell receptor beta chain was carried out in a study of T cells in Graves' hyperthyroidism and ophthalmopathy. Whole-study findings and limits: A model of 13 V-J features distinguished ophthalmopathy from stable hyperthyroidism.

Exclusion of patients followed from uncontrolled infection, other autoimmune disease, pregnancy or lactation. This clonotype was seen only a few times. The target antigen is unknown. There were TCR beta CDR3 regions amplified from RNA transcripts. The HTBI primer set served for first-round RT-PCR of the TCR CDR3. TCRdb itself ran the multiplex PCR reads through MiXCR, one entry per CDR3 protein. The sample shows approximately 640,000 distinct CDR3 sequences, roughly 46% of them seen only once. This clonotype was sampled from an adult man with Graves' disease, either hyperthyroidism or ophthalmopathy (not recorded which). The sequencing sample was made of peripheral blood or thyroid tissue (not recorded which).

CDR3 residues: CASSLSGKDEQYF. The CDR3 DNA reads as TGTGCCAGCAGCTTGAGCGGGAAGGACGAGCAGTACTTC. This sequence joins TRBV7-9 and TRBJ2-7; 7 bases are shared with TRBD2. The CDR3 sequence is 13 residues long. The germline CDR1 and CDR2 sequences are SEHNR and FQNEAQ (reference sequence). V was pared by 3 bases and J by 5 bases, with 4 bases of the junction left unmatched.